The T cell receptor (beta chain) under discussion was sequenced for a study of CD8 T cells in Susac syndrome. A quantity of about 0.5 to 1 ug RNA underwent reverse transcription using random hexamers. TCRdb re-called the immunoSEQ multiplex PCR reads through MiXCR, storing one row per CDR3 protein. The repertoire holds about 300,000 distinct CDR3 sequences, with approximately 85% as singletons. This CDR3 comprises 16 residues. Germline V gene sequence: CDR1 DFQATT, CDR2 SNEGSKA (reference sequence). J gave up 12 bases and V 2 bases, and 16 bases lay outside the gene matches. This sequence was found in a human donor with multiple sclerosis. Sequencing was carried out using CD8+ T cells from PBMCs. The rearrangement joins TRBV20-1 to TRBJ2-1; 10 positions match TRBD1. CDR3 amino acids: CSARFFETGGPRVQFF. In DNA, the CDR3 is TGCAGTGCTAGATTTTTCGAGACAGGGGGCCCCAGGGTGCAGTTCTTC.